Below, 20 T cell receptor beta chains from the same sample are listed, as sequenced in a study of cytomegalovirus exposure and HLA in healthy donors. The table came from immunoSEQ multiplex PCR; TCRdb's copy has only in-frame clones and leaves some out. The sample includes over 200,000 clones, 88% seen only once; the top ten take just under 3%. Sequenced input: PBMCs. Receptors originate from a woman between 18 and 30 years old in good health and CMV-seronegative.

This chain connects TRBV6-5 to TRBJ2-7; 13 bases match TRBD2. The V and J ends lost 5 bases and 4 bases, in that order; junction bases with no gene match: 2. Germline CDR1 and CDR2: MNHEY and SVGAGI. CDR3 length: 14 residues. CDR3 sequence: CASSRTSGSYEQYF. The DNA for the CDR3 is TGTGCCAGCAGTCGGACTAGCGGGAGTTACGAGCAGTACTTC.

The J gene is TRBJ1-5, the V gene TRBV13; no clear D. The germline V and J ends were trimmed by 0 bases and 4 bases, with 10 bases remaining between them. This CDR3 spans 15 amino acids. Germline CDR1 and CDR2: PRHDT and FYEKMQ (reference sequence). CDR3 sequence: CASSLGVSRNQPQHF. In nucleotides, the CDR3 is TGTGCCAGCAGCTTAGGGGTTTCGAGGAATCAGCCCCAGCATTTT. The full variable domain, its missing parts supplied by reference TRBV13 and TRBJ1-5, is AAGVIQSPRHLIKEKRETATLKCYPIPRHDTVYWYQQGPGQDPQFLISFYEKMQSDKGSIPDRFSAQQFSDYHSELNMSSLELGDSALYFCASSLGVSRNQPQHFGDGTRLSIL.

V usage is TRBV19 and J usage is TRBJ1-1, with TRBD1 matching 9 bases. This CDR3 is 15 amino acids long. V dropped 6 bases and J dropped 4; count of bases not matched to a gene: 9. CDR1 is LNHDA and CDR2 is SQIVND in the germline V gene (reference sequence). DNA of the CDR3: TGTGCCAGTAGGTGGGGGACAGGGATGGGCACTGAAGCTTTCTTT. Its protein is CASRWGTGMGTEAFF.

V gene TRBV7-8 combines with J gene TRBJ1-1; TRBD1 is a possible D gene (6 bases). CDR3 size: 17 residues. The germline gives CDR1 SGHVS, CDR2 FQNEAQ. Trimming pared 2 bases from V and 10 bases from J, leaving 26 bases between. The CDR3 region has the DNA TGTGCCAGCAGCTTATATACTGACGGACAGAGGGCCCAGGGAGCTTTCTTT. It specifies CASSLYTDGQRAQGAFF.

This clone turned up a few times. CDR3 DNA: TGTGCCTGCTCCGCAGGGGGCGCCCCTGGCTACACCTTC. Its protein is CACSAGGAPGYTF. The rearrangement links TRBV30 to TRBJ1-2, with 8 bases that match TRBD1. J lost 7 bases, V lost 6 bases, and 10 bases had no gene match. From germline, CDR1 is GTSNPN and CDR2 SVGIG (reference sequence). The CDR3 runs to 13 residues. The variable domain in full, with the rest retrieved from reference TRBV30 and TRBJ1-2, is SQTIHQWPATLVQPVGSPLSLECTVEGTSNPNLYWYRQAAGRGLQLLFYSVGIGQISSEVPQNLSASRPQDRQFILSSKKLLLSDSGFYLCACSAGGAPGYTFGSGTRLTVV.

The rearrangement uses TRBV9 and TRBJ1-1; TRBD1 might be the D (5 bases). This CDR3 has 15 amino acids. The germline V gene has CDR1 SGDLS and CDR2 YYNGEE. Trimming pared 3 bases from V and 1 base from J, leaving 13 bases between. CDR3 in DNA: TGTGCCAGCAGCGCGGCCGGGACTTCGAACACTGAAGCTTTCTTT. It encodes CASSAAGTSNTEAFF.

The V and J genes are TRBV9 and TRBJ2-1, with 7 bases identical to TRBD2. Germline V CDR1 and CDR2: SGDLS, YYNGEE. V lost 0 bases, J lost 3 bases, and 3 bases stayed unmatched. The CDR3 is made up of 15 amino acids. The CDR3 nucleotides are TGTGCCAGCAGCGTAGACGGGAGGCTCTACAATGAGCAGTTCTTC. Residues: CASSVDGRLYNEQFF.

This clone was seen just once. The CDR3 here is CASSRGDRNEQFF. CDR3 nucleotide sequence: TGTGCCAGCAGCCGAGGGGACAGAAATGAGCAGTTCTTC. This rearrangement joins TRBV7-6 to TRBJ2-1, with 7 bases identical to TRBD1. Germline lookup yields CDR1 SGHVS and CDR2 FNYEAQ. The length of the CDR3 is 13 residues. J gave up 7 bases and V 5 bases, and 5 bases lay outside the gene matches.

The chain employs TRBV19 and TRBJ1-5; D is undetermined. The germline V gene encodes CDR1 LNHDA and CDR2 SQIVND (reference sequence). This CDR3 has 16 residues. V lost 4 bases, J lost 2 bases, and 15 bases lay in between. The DNA of the CDR3 is TGTGCCAGTAGTAGCGAGGGTAGGAGAGGCAATCAGCCCCAGCATTTT. Translation gives CASSSEGRRGNQPQHF. Drawing the rest from reference TRBV19 and TRBJ1-5, the complete variable domain is DGGITQSPKYLFRKEGQNVTLSCEQNLNHDAMYWYRQDPGQGLRLIYYSQIVNDFQKGDIAEGYSVSREKKESFPLTVTSAQKNPTAFYLCASSSEGRRGNQPQHFGDGTRLSIL.

The chain combines TRBV11-2 with TRBJ2-7; 10 positions agree with TRBD2. V lost 2 bases, J lost 3 bases, and 7 bases stayed unmatched. Germline V gene lookup returns CDR1 SGHAT and CDR2 FQNNGV. CDR3 length equals 16 residues. CDR3 amino acids: CASSLLGVAGGYEQYF. Here the CDR3 DNA reads TGTGCCAGCAGCTTACTTGGGGTAGCGGGAGGCTACGAGCAGTACTTC.

This clone was counted a single time. The V call is TRBV20-1, the J call TRBJ2-7; the D is unclear. Trimming removed 3 bases from V and 4 bases from J, with 7 bases in between. In germline, CDR1 is DFQATT, CDR2 SNEGSKA (reference sequence). This CDR3 contains 11 residues. CDR3 sequence (DNA): TGCAGTGCTAGGTACAATTACGAGCAGTACTTC. Amino acid sequence: CSARYNYEQYF.

This chain links TRBV4-1 with TRBJ2-1; TRBD2 aligns across 11 bases. The CDR3 loop spans 17 amino acids. The V segment lost 2 bases and the J segment 7 bases; nucleotides outside the gene matches: 10. From germline, CDR1 is MGHRA and CDR2 YSYEKL. The CDR3 loop reads CASSQPSTSGRRNEQFF. As DNA, the CDR3 is TGCGCCAGCAGCCAACCCTCAACTAGCGGGAGAAGGAATGAGCAGTTCTTC.

For the CDR3, the DNA is TGTGCCAGCAGCTTAAAATGGGGACTAGCGGGGCCCTACAATGAGCAGTTCTTC. It is translated as CASSLKWGLAGPYNEQFF. The chain uses TRBV7-8 and TRBJ2-1, with 13 bases aligning to TRBD2. Germline CDR1 is SGHVS and CDR2 is FQNEAQ. V trimming: 2 bases; J trimming: 2 bases; junction bases outside the gene matches: 6. This CDR3 contains 18 residues. The variable domain in full, with the rest retrieved from reference TRBV7-8 and TRBJ2-1, is GAGVSQSPRYKVAKRGQDVALRCDPISGHVSLFWYQQALGQGPEFLTYFQNEAQLDKSGLPSDRFFAERPEGSVSTLKIQRTQQEDSAVYLCASSLKWGLAGPYNEQFFGPGTRLTVL.

V is TRBV4-1 and J is TRBJ1-2; 9 bases are shared with TRBD1. V trimming: 4 bases; J trimming: 6 bases; junction bases outside the gene matches: 3. Germline CDR1 reads MGHRA; CDR2 reads YSYEKL. This CDR3 contains 13 residues. The CDR3 bases are TGCGCCAGCAGCCTGTGGACAGGGGATGGCTACACCTTC. It is translated as CASSLWTGDGYTF.

The chain couples TRBV9 to TRBJ2-7; 10 nucleotides agree with TRBD2. The CDR3 is 16 residues long. The germline CDR1 and CDR2 sequences are SGDLS and YYNGEE. V shed 4 bases, J shed 3 bases, and the junction held 10 bases outside the gene matches. The CDR3 coding sequence is TGTGCCAGCAGCCCAGGAGCCACTAGCGGGAACTACGAGCAGTACTTC. This codes for CASSPGATSGNYEQYF.

This clone was observed a few times. The chain carries TRBV19 and TRBJ2-1; D call uncertain. Per germline, CDR1 LNHDA and CDR2 SQIVND (reference sequence). This CDR3 region has 15 residues. V was trimmed by 1 base and J by 4 bases, leaving 11 bases between them. The CDR3 region has the DNA TGTGCCAGTAGTATAGTCCCAACCGGGTACAATGAGCAGTTCTTC. Its translation is CASSIVPTGYNEQFF.

This chain connects TRBV7-8 to TRBJ1-2; D is uncertain. Per the germline V gene, CDR1 is SGHVS and CDR2 is FQNEAQ. The CDR3 has 12 amino acids. The V gene lost 3 bases and the J gene lost 5 bases, with 7 bases spanning the gap. In DNA, the CDR3 is TGTGCCAGCAGCTTGGAGGGTTATGGCTACACCTTC. Translation gives CASSLEGYGYTF.

A single count supports this clone. The CDR3 here is CASRKGARGYTEAFF. For the CDR3, the DNA is TGTGCCAGCAGGAAGGGGGCTAGGGGGTACACTGAAGCTTTCTTT. The rearrangement joins TRBV27 to TRBJ1-1, with TRBD1 matching over 7 bases. Germline lookup yields CDR1 MNHEY and CDR2 SMNVEV (reference sequence). This CDR3 is built from 15 residues. Trimming removed 6 bases from V and 3 bases from J; junction bases left unmatched: 10.

The rearrangement joins TRBV19 to TRBJ1-5, with 8 nucleotides matching TRBD1. The CDR3 covers 17 residues. Trimming removed 3 bases from V and 2 bases from J; junction bases left unmatched: 9. Germline lookup yields CDR1 LNHDA and CDR2 SQIVND (reference sequence). As DNA, the CDR3 is TGTGCCAGTAGTATTATCCAGGGGGCGACTCGCAATCAGCCCCAGCATTTT. Its protein is CASSIIQGATRNQPQHF.

V gene TRBV6-6 combines with J gene TRBJ1-2; D is possibly TRBD1 (5 bases). V was cut by 8 bases and J by 1 base, with 20 bases left in between. This CDR3 region has 16 residues. The V gene's germline CDR1 is MNHNY and CDR2 SVGAGI (reference sequence). The CDR3 is CASASGRTDFNYGYTF. CDR3 bases: TGTGCCAGCGCATCAGGGCGCACCGACTTTAACTATGGCTACACCTTC.